This TCR beta chain was documented in a study of blood T cell repertoires in COVID-19. Study-level background: Specimens from acute and convalescent COVID-19 originated in the United States, Italy and Spain.

Here immunoSEQ multiplex PCR was the method, and the copy in TCRdb shows in-frame clones only, minus some. The table lists about 270,000 clones, roughly 85% of them singletons. Germline V gene lookup returns CDR1 KGHSH and CDR2 LQKENI. The CDR3 covers 18 residues. V was clipped by 3 bases and J by 6 bases; unmatched bases: 11. The sequenced material came from PBMCs or T cells enriched from blood (not recorded which). V gene TRBV18 combines with J gene TRBJ2-1; 13 bases match TRBD2. The TCR originated in a woman between 45 and 60 years old with acute COVID-19. The CDR3 region has the DNA TGTGCCAGCTCACCTCCGGGACTAGCGGGGTCAAGGGGCAATGAGCAGTTCTTC. Amino acids: CASSPPGLAGSRGNEQFF.